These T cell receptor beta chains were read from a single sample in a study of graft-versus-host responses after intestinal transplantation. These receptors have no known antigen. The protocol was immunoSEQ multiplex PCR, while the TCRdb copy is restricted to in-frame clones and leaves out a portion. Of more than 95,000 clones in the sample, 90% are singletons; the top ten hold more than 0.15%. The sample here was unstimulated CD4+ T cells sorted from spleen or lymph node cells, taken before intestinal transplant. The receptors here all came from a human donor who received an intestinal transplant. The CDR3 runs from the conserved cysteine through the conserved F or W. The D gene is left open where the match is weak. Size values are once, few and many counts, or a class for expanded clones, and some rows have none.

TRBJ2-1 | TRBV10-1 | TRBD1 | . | TGCGCCAGCAGTTTAACAGGGGATTCCTACAATGAGCAGTTCTTC | CASSLTGDSYNEQFF
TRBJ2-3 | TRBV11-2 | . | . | TGTGCCAGCAGCTTAGATACTAGCACAGATACGCAGTATTTT | CASSLDTSTDTQYF
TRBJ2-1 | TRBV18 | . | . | TGTGCCAGCTCACAAACCGGGAACAATGAGCAGTTCTTC | CASSQTGNNEQFF
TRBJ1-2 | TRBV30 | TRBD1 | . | TGTGCCTGGAGTCCAGGGGGTGGAGGGTATGGCTACACCTTC | CAWSPGGGGYGYTF
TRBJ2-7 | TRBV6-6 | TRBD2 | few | TGTGCCAGCAGCCGGGGGGGCGGGTACGAGCAGTACTTC | CASSRGGGYEQYF
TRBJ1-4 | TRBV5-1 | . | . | TGCGCCAGCAGCTTATCGGGAGAAAAACTGTTTTTT | CASSLSGEKLFF
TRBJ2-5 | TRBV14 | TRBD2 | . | TGTGCCAGCAGCCCTCGAAGGACTAGCGGGGGGGCCGGAGAGACCCAGTACTTC | CASSPRRTSGGAGETQYF
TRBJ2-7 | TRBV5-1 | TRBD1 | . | TGCGCCAGCAGCTCCCGGGACAGGGAACGAATTTCCGAGCAGTACTTC | CASSSRDRERISEQYF
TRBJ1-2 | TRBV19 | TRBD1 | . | TGTGCCAGTGGTCAGGGGGCGCGGGGCTATGGCTACACCTTC | CASGQGARGYGYTF
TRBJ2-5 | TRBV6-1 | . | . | TGTGCCAGCAGTGACTGGGGGGGCCGAGAGACCCAGTACTTC | CASSDWGGRETQYF
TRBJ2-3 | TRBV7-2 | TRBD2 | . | TGTGCCAGCAGCCGGACTAGCGGGGGGATCGCAGATACGCAGTATTTT | CASSRTSGGIADTQYF
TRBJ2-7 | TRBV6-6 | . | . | TGTGCCAGCAGTTACCAGACAGGACTCTACGAGCAGTACTTC | CASSYQTGLYEQYF
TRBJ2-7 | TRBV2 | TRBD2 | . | TGTGCCAGCAGGGGAGGGACCAATTCCTACGAGCAGTACTTC | CASRGGTNSYEQYF
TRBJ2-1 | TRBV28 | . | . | TGTGCCAGCAGTTTCTGGCTAGAGAGGTACAATGAGCAGTTCTTC | CASSFWLERYNEQFF
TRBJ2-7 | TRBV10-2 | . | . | TGCGCCAGCCGTGGCAGGGGAAACGAGCAGTACTTC | CASRGRGNEQYF
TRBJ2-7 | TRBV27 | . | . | TGTGCCAGCAGTTTTGAGCACGGGGACGAGCAGTACTTC | CASSFEHGDEQYF
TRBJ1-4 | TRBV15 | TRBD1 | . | TGTGCCACCAGTCCCACCCGACAGGGTGGTGAAAAACTGTTTTTT | CATSPTRQGGEKLFF
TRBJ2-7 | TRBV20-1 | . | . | TGCAGTGCTAGAGGACAGTACGAGCAGTACTTC | CSARGQYEQYF
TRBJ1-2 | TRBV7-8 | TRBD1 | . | TGTGCCAGCAGCTTAGGACGTTTTTGGGACAGGGCTAACTATGGCTACACCTTC | CASSLGRFWDRANYGYTF
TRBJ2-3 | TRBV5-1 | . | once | TGCGCCAGCAGCTTGGCCGGAGCCTCCGCACGGGCAGATACGCAGTATTTT | CASSLAGASARADTQYF
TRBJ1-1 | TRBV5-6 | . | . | TGTGCCAGCAGCGACTACCGGACCCCATCGGACACTGAAGCTTTCTTT | CASSDYRTPSDTEAFF
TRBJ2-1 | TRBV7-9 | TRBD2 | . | TGTGCCAGCAGCTTTGCACTAGCGGGGCCCTCCTACAATGAGCAGTTCTTC | CASSFALAGPSYNEQFF
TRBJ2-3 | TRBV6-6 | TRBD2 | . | TGTGCCAGCAGCCGACAACTAGCGGGGGTCACAGATACGCAGTATTTT | CASSRQLAGVTDTQYF